This TCR beta chain is from a study of blood T cell repertoires in COVID-19. Study details: Both acute and convalescent COVID-19 samples were obtained from the United States, Italy and Spain. Sample material is recorded as cDNA or gDNA derived from T cells, B-cell-depleted T cells, or PBMCs.

The CDR3 is made up of 14 amino acids. CDR1 and CDR2 (germline): MGHRA, YSYEKL. The V gene lost 3 bases and the J gene lost 4 bases, with 12 bases spanning the gap. As handled by the study authors: By means of reference gene primer amplification, nucleated cell counts were estimated. The assay was immunoSEQ multiplex PCR, and TCRdb's table has in-frame clones only and misses some. The D gene and trimming were derived from the DNA, and the V and J assignments and clone size from that table. The sample has 28,000 or so clones; almost 95% are singletons. Input material: peripheral blood. The clonotype originates from a human donor in a cohort sampled during active COVID-19. The V call is TRBV4-1, the J call TRBJ1-1; no clear D. CDR3 in amino acids: CASSQGGVSTEAFF. CDR3 sequence (DNA): TGCGCCAGCAGCCAGGGAGGCGTTTCCACTGAAGCTTTCTTT.